This TCR beta chain was sequenced during a study of post-analysis software for immune sequencing data. In the study overall: Relapsing-remitting, secondary progressive and progressive-relapsing courses of multiple sclerosis were included. General study findings and limits: Pronounced co-clustering by F measure was evident among identically batched samples. Controls had significantly higher normalized Chao1 diversity than multiple sclerosis patients.

Comment on this clonotype: Its target is not known.

Libraries were made from TCR beta cDNA, and they carried unique molecular identifiers. A single record per CDR3 protein comes from TCRdb applying MiXCR to the PCR reads. Of hundreds of thousands of distinct CDR3 sequences listed, about 60% were seen once; the top ten hold around 11%. The source of this sequence is a girl between 2 and 10 years old with multiple sclerosis. Specimen: blood.

For the CDR3, the DNA is TGCAGCGTTGCCGGGACAGGGTCCTACGAGCAGTACTTC. Translating it yields CSVAGTGSYEQYF. The genes are TRBV29-1 and TRBJ2-7, with 9 bases fitting TRBD1. J gave up 1 base and V 4 bases, and 2 bases lay outside the gene matches. The germline gives CDR1 SQVTM, CDR2 ANQGSEA. CDR3 length equals 13 residues.